The rows below give T cell receptor beta chains drawn from one sample of a study of shared clonotypes between healthy human individuals. Assay: immunoSEQ multiplex PCR; the TCRdb copy retains only in-frame clones and omits some. The sample has about 1.5 million clones, 96% seen once. The sequenced sample consisted of naive CD4+ T cells sorted from blood. The receptors were gathered from a man younger than 40 in good health. The CDR3 runs from the conserved cysteine through the conserved F or W. The order of the fields is J gene, clone size, D gene, V gene, CDR3 DNA, CDR3 protein. The D gene is left open where the match is weak. The size field is filled for only some rows; it gives once, few, many or a size class.

TRBJ1-2	.	.	TRBV7-9	TGTGCCAGCAGCTTAGCCCGGACCGTTCATCGCACCTTC	CASSLARTVHRTF
TRBJ2-3	.	.	TRBV2	TGTGCCAGCAGTGTGGGGACTAGCACAGATACGCAGTATTTT	CASSVGTSTDTQYF
TRBJ1-2	.	.	TRBV5-5	TGTGCCAGCAGCTTGGCCCCGGGAACTAACTATGGCTACACCTTC	CASSLAPGTNYGYTF
TRBJ1-5	.	.	TRBV7-8	TGTGCCAGCAGCTTAGGGGGTAGGGTGAATCAGCCCCAGCATTTT	CASSLGGRVNQPQHF
TRBJ2-3	.	TRBD1	TRBV29-1	TGCAGCGTTGAAGGTGGTTTGGGACAGGGGAAAGATACGCAGTATTTT	CSVEGGLGQGKDTQYF
TRBJ2-7	once	.	TRBV5-1	TGCGCCAGCCAATTCGCAGGGGAGCAGTACTTC	CASQFAGEQYF
TRBJ2-7	.	TRBD1	TRBV29-1	TGCAGCGCGGGACAGGGGGGCTACGAGCAGTACTTC	CSAGQGGYEQYF
TRBJ2-2	.	.	TRBV28	TGTGCCAGCAGGGGCCTTACCGGGGAGCTGTTTTTT	CASRGLTGELFF
TRBJ1-1	.	.	TRBV6-5	TGTGCCAGCAGAACTACCGGCATGAACACTGAAGCTTTCTTT	CASRTTGMNTEAFF
TRBJ2-6	.	.	TRBV6-1	TGTGCCAGCGGGAGTTTATCTGGGGCCAACGTCCTGACTTTC	CASGSLSGANVLTF
TRBJ2-1	.	TRBD2	TRBV6-6	TGTGCCAGCAGTTCTGCTAGCGGGACCGGAAATGAGCAGTTCTTC	CASSSASGTGNEQFF
TRBJ1-1	.	.	TRBV5-1	TGCGCCAGCAGCCGCTTGTCTTCAGGACGGGGCACTGAAGCTTTCTTT	CASSRLSSGRGTEAFF
TRBJ2-3	.	TRBD2	TRBV10-1	TGCGCCAGCAGTGGAGCGGGGGGAACAGATACGCAGTATTTT	CASSGAGGTDTQYF
TRBJ1-1	.	.	TRBV15	TGTGCCACCAGCAGGCCCCGAGAAGGAGCTTTCTTT	CATSRPREGAFF
TRBJ2-1	.	.	TRBV27	TGTGCCAGCCACTGGGGCTATGAGCAGTTCTTC	CASHWGYEQFF
TRBJ2-3	.	TRBD2	TRBV7-8	TGTGCCAGCAGCTTAAGGGCTAGCGGGAGTGCAGATACGCAGTATTTT	CASSLRASGSADTQYF
TRBJ2-3	.	TRBD1	TRBV7-6	TGTGCCAGCAGCTTAGGTACAGGGGGCTTAATGATGGATACGCAGTATTTT	CASSLGTGGLMMDTQYF
TRBJ1-4	.	.	TRBV27	TGTGCCAGCAGTTTAGTGGGCTGGAATGAAAAACTGTTTTTT	CASSLVGWNEKLFF
TRBJ2-2	.	.	TRBV19	TGTGCCAGTAAGGCAGGGACTCTCACCGGGGAGCTGTTTTTT	CASKAGTLTGELFF
TRBJ2-7	.	TRBD2	TRBV7-2	TGTGCCAGCAGCCGGCCCCTCGGACTAGCGGGACACCAGTACGAGCAGTACTTC	CASSRPLGLAGHQYEQYF
TRBJ1-1	.	.	TRBV10-3	TGTGCCGTCAGGGCTTTGGACACTGAAGCTTTCTTT	CAVRALDTEAFF
TRBJ1-2	.	.	TRBV7-8	TGTGCCAGCAGCTTACTCTTGGGGGGCTACACCTTC	CASSLLLGGYTF
TRBJ2-4	.	.	TRBV7-9	TGTGCCAGCAGCTTGGGCCGGATGGGGGAAAACATTCAGTACTTC	CASSLGRMGENIQYF
TRBJ1-5	.	.	TRBV19	TGTGCCAGTAGTCCGGACAGACTTTTGGGCCAGCCCCAGCATTTT	CASSPDRLLGQPQHF
TRBJ2-2	.	.	TRBV7-6	TGTGCCAGCACCCTCGGGGGACCGAACACCGGGGAGCTGTTTTTT	CASTLGGPNTGELFF
TRBJ1-5	.	.	TRBV5-7	TGTGCCAGCAGCTTTGGACTATCCGGTCAGCCCCAGCATTTT	CASSFGLSGQPQHF
TRBJ2-7	.	.	TRBV11-2	TGTGCCAGCAGCTTACGGGATACCTACGAGCAGTACTTC	CASSLRDTYEQYF
TRBJ2-6	.	.	TRBV5-1	TGCGCCAGCAGCCCCGGGACTCTTGCTTCCGGGGCCAACGTCCTGACTTTC	CASSPGTLASGANVLTF
TRBJ1-4	.	.	TRBV30	TGTGCCTGGAGTGTACCGGCCCGGGGGAACGAAAAACTGTTTTTT	CAWSVPARGNEKLFF
TRBJ2-7	once	TRBD2	TRBV7-9	TGTGCCAGCAGCCCGGGGCGAGGGGGACTAGGAATCTACGAGCAGTACTTC	CASSPGRGGLGIYEQYF
TRBJ1-2	.	.	TRBV6-5	TGTGCCAGCAGTTACCAACAGGGTCGATCTAACTATGGCTACACCTTC	CASSYQQGRSNYGYTF
TRBJ1-1	.	.	TRBV5-1	TGCGCCAGCAGCTTGGCCGGGGGCGGGAACACTGAAGCTTTCTTT	CASSLAGGGNTEAFF
TRBJ2-4	many	.	TRBV7-2	TGTGCCAGCAGCTTAGAGGGAGGACTAGCCAAAAACATTCAGTACTTC	CASSLEGGLAKNIQYF
TRBJ2-7	.	.	TRBV6-6	TGTGCCAGCAGCTTAGGACCGGTGGAAAGAGAGCAGTACTTC	CASSLGPVEREQYF
TRBJ2-7	once	.	TRBV11-2	TGTGCCAGCAGCCGCCTTAGGCAGATTCAATCACCGGAGCAGTACTTC	CASSRLRQIQSPEQYF
TRBJ1-5	once	.	TRBV28	TGTGCCAGCAGTTTGTCGACGGGTACCAATCAGCCCCAGCATTTT	CASSLSTGTNQPQHF
TRBJ1-1	.	.	TRBV10-3	TGTGCCATCAGTGACGGGCAGGGAGATAAAGCTTTCTTT	CAISDGQGDKAFF
TRBJ2-1	.	TRBD2	TRBV5-1	TGCGCCAGCAGCTTCCCTGCTGCGGGGGGCCCCTACAATGAGCAGTTCTTC	CASSFPAAGGPYNEQFF
TRBJ2-6	.	TRBD2	TRBV6-5	TGTGCCAGCAGTTCCGGGGGGGCCTCTGGGGCCAACGTCCTGACTTTC	CASSSGGASGANVLTF
TRBJ2-1	once	TRBD2	TRBV5-1	TGCGCCAGCAGCTTGGCCATCGGACTAGCGGGAGGGCCCTTAGATGAGCAGTTCTTC	CASSLAIGLAGGPLDEQFF
TRBJ2-5	.	TRBD2	TRBV10-1	TGCGCCAGCAGTGAGTCTTTACTAGCGGGTGGTCAAGAGACCCAGTACTTC	CASSESLLAGGQETQYF
TRBJ2-7	.	TRBD1	TRBV5-1	TGCGCCAGCAGCTTAGCCGGGACAGCATCCTACGAGCAGTACTTC	CASSLAGTASYEQYF
TRBJ2-5	.	.	TRBV18	TGTGCCAGCTCACCAAAGGCCTCGGGGGTAGAGACCCAGTACTTC	CASSPKASGVETQYF
TRBJ2-1	.	.	TRBV12-1	TGTGCCAGCAGTTCAGGTCGAGAAGGTGTCAGTGAGCAGTTCTTC	CASSSGREGVSEQFF
TRBJ1-2	few	.	TRBV5-4	TGTGCCAGCAGCTTGGGCAGGAGTAACTATGGCTACACCTTC	CASSLGRSNYGYTF
TRBJ2-1	.	.	TRBV30	TGTGCCTCGGCATCGGGGGCCGAGCAGTTCTTC	CASASGAEQFF
TRBJ1-2	.	TRBD1	TRBV25-1	TGTGCCAGCAGTGAGACAGGGATCGGAGCGAATGGCTACACCTTC	CASSETGIGANGYTF
TRBJ2-3	.	.	TRBV11-2	TGTGCCAGCAGCACCCGACAGTACACAGATACGCAGTATTTT	CASSTRQYTDTQYF
TRBJ1-4	.	TRBD1	TRBV28	TGTGCCAGCAGGTTACAGGGGGCCCCGAATGAAAAACTGTTTTTT	CASRLQGAPNEKLFF